Listed below are T cell receptor beta chains from one sample, sequenced in a study of blood T cells in healthy people across ages. TCRdb re-analysed the 5' RACE reads in MiXCR, keeping a single row per CDR3 protein. The table records more than 700,000 distinct CDR3 sequences, around half of them present only once. Sequencing was performed on blood. These receptors came from a man aged 80 or over in good health. The CDR3 runs from the conserved cysteine through the conserved F or W. The D gene is left open where the match is weak. Size is stated for part of the rows, as once, few or many counts, or as a class when the clone is expanded.

d_call	clone_size	v_call	j_call	cdr3_nt	cdr3_aa
.	.	TRBV14	TRBJ2-1	TGTGCCAGCAGTGCTCTCGGTGTTGAGGGCCGGAATGAGCAGTTCTTC	CASSALGVEGRNEQFF
.	.	TRBV7-2	TRBJ2-4	TGTGCCAGCCAAGAGCTAGCGTCAAACATTCAGTACTTC	CASQELASNIQYF
TRBD2	.	TRBV18	TRBJ2-7	TGTGCCAGCTCACCTCTTAGCCGGACTAGCGGGATAGGCGAGCAGTACTTC	CASSPLSRTSGIGEQYF
.	.	TRBV24-1	TRBJ2-1	TGTGCCACCAGTGAAGCGCGTAAGGGTTCCAATGAGCAGTTCTTC	CATSEARKGSNEQFF
.	.	TRBV7-2	TRBJ2-1	TGTGCCAGCAGCTCCCAGGAGGGGGGCTCCTACAATGAGCAGTTCTTC	CASSSQEGGSYNEQFF
.	.	TRBV12-3/TRBV12-4	TRBJ1-2	TGTGCCAGCAGTTTGGCACAAGGATTTAACTATGGCTACACCTTC	CASSLAQGFNYGYTF
.	.	TRBV20-1	TRBJ2-7	TGCAGTGCCAACAAGGTAGACGCGTACTACGAGCAGTACTTC	CSANKVDAYYEQYF
.	few	TRBV20-1	TRBJ2-1	TGCAGTGCTAGGGCCCTCCGCCGGGACTACAATGAGCAGTTCTTC	CSARALRRDYNEQFF
.	.	TRBV7-6	TRBJ2-3	TGTGCCAGCAGCTTATCGGCCCGGGGCAGGACAGATAGGCAGTATTTT	CASSLSARGRTDRQYF
TRBD2	.	TRBV9	TRBJ2-1	TGTGCCAGCAGCTCCCGGACTAGCGGGAGGGTCCTCAATCAGCAGTTCTTC	CASSSRTSGRVLNQQFF
.	.	TRBV20-1	TRBJ2-7	TGCAGTACTACTTTCGTTAGCGGACCCTCCTACGAGCAGTACTTC	CSTTFVSGPSYEQYF
TRBD1	.	TRBV14	TRBJ2-7	TGTGCCAGCAGCCCCCCCAAGGCAGGGGGCAACCAAATGACCCTACGAAAATACGAGCAGTACTTC	CASSPPKAGGNQMTLRKYEQYF
.	few	TRBV7-2	TRBJ2-1	TGTGCCAGCAGCCTTACTATAGCGGTCAATGAGCAGTTCTTC	CASSLTIAVNEQFF
.	.	TRBV20-1	TRBJ2-3	TGCAGTGCCCTAGGGACGCAATTCACCACAGATACGCAGTATTTT	CSALGTQFTTDTQYF
.	.	TRBV21-1	TRBJ2-7	TGTGCCAGCAGAATGCCAGCGGGACGAACCTACGAGCAGTACTTC	CASRMPAGRTYEQYF
TRBD1	.	TRBV25-1	TRBJ1-6	TGTGCCAGCAGGCAGACAGGGGATTCACCCCTCCACTTT	CASRQTGDSPLHF
.	many	TRBV5-1	TRBJ2-1	TGCGCCAGCAGCTGGGGGGTCGGGAGAATCTACAATGAGCAGTTCTTC	CASSWGVGRIYNEQFF
TRBD1	.	TRBV2	TRBJ1-1	TGTGCCAGCAGGGGACAGGGACGCACTGAAGCTTTCTTT	CASRGQGRTEAFF
TRBD1	.	TRBV5-5	TRBJ2-1	TGTGCCAGCACCCGGGACAGCGGTTCAAATGAGCAGTTCTTC	CASTRDSGSNEQFF
TRBD2	few	TRBV6-2/TRBV6-3	TRBJ2-1	TGTGCCAGCAGTTATAGCGGGTCCTTTAATGAGCAGTTCTTC	CASSYSGSFNEQFF
TRBD1	.	TRBV5-5	TRBJ1-5	TGTGCCAGCAGCTTGGCAAGGGGGCAGGGGATCCCTCAGCCCCAGCATTTT	CASSLARGQGIPQPQHF
.	.	TRBV13	TRBJ1-1	TGTGCCAGCAGCTTAGGCCTAGGGGTCACTGAAGCTTTCTTT	CASSLGLGVTEAFF
TRBD2	.	TRBV27	TRBJ2-1	TGTGCCAGCAGTTTTGGGCTAGCGGGAGAAGAGCAGTTCTTC	CASSFGLAGEEQFF
TRBD1	.	TRBV20-1	TRBJ1-2	TGCAGTGCTAAAGCCCGGGACAGGGTCTATGGCTACACCTTC	CSAKARDRVYGYTF
.	many	TRBV27	TRBJ2-1	TGTGCCACCTCCACAGGGAATGAGCAGTTCTTC	CATSTGNEQFF
.	.	TRBV6-5	TRBJ2-7	TGTGCCAGCAGTGACTCGCAGGGACCGGAGCAGTACTTC	CASSDSQGPEQYF
TRBD2	.	TRBV20-1	TRBJ2-1	TGCAGTGCTGGGACTACCCCCAGCTACAATGAGCAGTTCTTC	CSAGTTPSYNEQFF
.	.	TRBV6-6	TRBJ1-4	TGTGCCAGCAGTTACTCCAGGGAAAAACTGTTTTTT	CASSYSREKLFF
TRBD2	.	TRBV6-1	TRBJ2-1	TGTGCCAGCAGTGCTTTTAGCGGGGGAGCAGCGAGGGATGAGCAGTTCTTC	CASSAFSGGAARDEQFF
.	.	TRBV28	TRBJ1-4	TGTGCCAGCAGTTTGGTTGACAGGATGAGTGAAAAACTGTTTTTT	CASSLVDRMSEKLFF
.	.	TRBV27	TRBJ2-7	TGTGCCAGCAGTGTCAATCGGGCCTCCTACGAGCAGTACTTC	CASSVNRASYEQYF
TRBD1	.	TRBV29-1	TRBJ2-1	TGCAGCGTCGGGACAGGGCATTCTAGCTCCTACAATGAGCAGTTCTTC	CSVGTGHSSSYNEQFF
.	.	TRBV14	TRBJ2-3	TGTGCCAGCAGCCGGGACCAGCTAGTCGTAGATACGCAGTATTTT	CASSRDQLVVDTQYF
.	.	TRBV7-2	TRBJ2-7	TGTGCCAGCAGCGACGGGGCTCTTGGGGAGCAGTACTTC	CASSDGALGEQYF
.	.	TRBV12-3/TRBV12-4	TRBJ1-2	TGTGCCAGCAGTCCGTCGGCCTTTTATGGCTACACCTTC	CASSPSAFYGYTF
TRBD1	once	TRBV12-3/TRBV12-4	TRBJ1-4	TGTACCAGCAGTCGGACAGGTTCATGGGAAAAACTGTTTTTT	CTSSRTGSWEKLFF
TRBD2	.	TRBV7-6	TRBJ2-3	TGTGCCAGCAGCTTAGGACTAGCGGGAGGAGTGACAGATACGCAGTATTTT	CASSLGLAGGVTDTQYF
.	many	TRBV29-1	TRBJ2-7	TGCAGCGCCCGGGGGGCGGGAGTTATCAACGAGCAGTACTTC	CSARGAGVINEQYF
.	.	TRBV20-1	TRBJ2-4	TGCAGTGCTAGAGATAACAGCTTAGCCAAAAACATTCAGTACTTC	CSARDNSLAKNIQYF
TRBD1	.	TRBV24-1	TRBJ2-1	TGTGCCACCAGTGACAACAGGGGGGAGCCCTACAATGAGCAGTTCTTC	CATSDNRGEPYNEQFF
TRBD1	.	TRBV12-3/TRBV12-4	TRBJ1-2	TGTGCCAGCAGAATAACGGGACAGGGTGGGTTTGGCTACACCTTC	CASRITGQGGFGYTF
.	.	TRBV5-8	TRBJ2-5	TGTGCCAGCAGCACCCGACCCCGGATCCAGGAGACCCAGTACTTC	CASSTRPRIQETQYF
.	.	TRBV28	TRBJ2-3	TGTGCCAGCAGTTTGACATATACGCAGTATTTT	CASSLTYTQYF
.	few	TRBV16	TRBJ1-2	TGTGCCAGCAGCCAAGGGGATGTCAACTATGGCTACACCTTC	CASSQGDVNYGYTF
TRBD1	.	TRBV24-1	TRBJ2-5	TGTGCCACCAGTGATCCATCGACAGGGGGAGAGACCCAGTACTTC	CATSDPSTGGETQYF
TRBD1	.	TRBV10-3	TRBJ1-5	TGTGCCATCTCCCGACAGGGTAGCAATCAGCCCCAGCATTTT	CAISRQGSNQPQHF
TRBD1	.	TRBV6-4	TRBJ1-4	TGTGCCAGCAGTGACGGCAGGGGGGACCTTCGAACAACTAATGAAAAACTGTTTTTT	CASSDGRGDLRTTNEKLFF